Below are 12 T cell receptor beta chains sequenced from a single sample in a study of identical twins. TCRdb ran MiXCR on the 5' RACE reads and lists one entry per CDR3 protein. This table has roughly 690,000 distinct CDR3 sequences, 21% appearing once. Another study also made use of these data, one on T cells expressing NK-cell markers.

Material for sequencing was PBMCs. These TCRs come from a woman in her late teens or twenties in good health.

This clonotype was seen more than once but under ten times. This chain connects TRBV12-3 or TRBV12-4 to TRBJ2-1; D gene ambiguous. Trimming took 2 bases from V and 4 from J, leaving 9 bases between them. This CDR3 is built from 14 residues. CDR3 coding DNA: TGTGCCAGCAGTTTACCCGAGCGTTACAATGAGCAGTTCTTC. Translation: CASSLPERYNEQFF.

This clonotype was seen a handful of times. The chain employs TRBV25-1 and TRBJ2-7; TRBD1 matches 8 bases. V lost 6 bases, J lost 7 bases, and 11 bases stayed unmatched. Germline CDR1 MGHDK, CDR2 SYGVNS. The CDR3 has 14 amino acids. CDR3 in DNA: TGTGCCAGCAGCCCGACAGGGGACCACGGGGAGCAGTACTTC. Protein product: CASSPTGDHGEQYF.

This clonotype has ten or more counts. As DNA, the CDR3 is TGTGCCAGCAGTGAAAGGGGGGCCCATGGCTACACCTTC. Residues: CASSERGAHGYTF. The chain recombines TRBV2 with TRBJ1-2, with D maybe TRBD1 (6 bases). The CDR3 is 13 residues long. V gave up 2 bases and J gave up 6 bases, with 10 bases separating them. CDR1 and CDR2 from the germline V gene are SNHLY and FYNNEI. Using reference TRBV2 and TRBJ1-2 for the parts outside the CDR3, the full variable domain is EPEVTQTPSHQVTQMGQEVILRCVPISNHLYFYWYRQILGQKVEFLVSFYNNEISEKSEIFDDQFSVERPDGSNFTLKIRSTKLEDSAMYFCASSERGAHGYTFGSGTRLTVV.

This chain connects TRBV15 to TRBJ2-6; tentative D call: TRBD2 (6 bases). V gave up 6 bases and J gave up 0 bases, with 15 bases separating them. Germline V gene lookup returns CDR1 LNHNV and CDR2 YYDKDF (reference sequence). This CDR3 comprises 17 residues. Here the CDR3 DNA reads TGTGCCACCAGTCGGGGACTGGGACCCTCTGGGGCCAACGTCCTGACTTTC. It translates to CATSRGLGPSGANVLTF.

The chain is built from TRBV4-2 and TRBJ2-3; D remains unclear. The V end lost 1 base, the J end lost 4 bases, and 12 bases lay between the germline ends. Germline assignment: CDR1 LGHNA and CDR2 YNFKEQ. The length of the CDR3 is 15 residues. CDR3 sequence (DNA): TGTGCCAGCAGCCAAGGGGCCTTTGGGGCAGATACGCAGTATTTT. This gives the protein CASSQGAFGADTQYF.

There are many counts of this clonotype. This chain connects TRBV12-3 or TRBV12-4 to TRBJ2-4; perhaps TRBD2 as D (5 bases). This CDR3 has 14 amino acids. V lost 3 bases, J lost 0 bases, and 6 bases lay in between. The CDR3 loop reads CASSFGLAKNIQYF. The CDR3 bases are TGTGCCAGCAGTTTCGGACTAGCCAAAAACATTCAGTACTTC.

This clonotype has just a few counts. The CDR3 DNA reads as TGTGCCAGCAGCTTGTGGGGAGTGGGAGCCCAGCATTTT. Encoded protein: CASSLWGVGAQHF. This chain connects TRBV7-2 to TRBJ1-5; D is uncertain. Per germline, CDR1 SGHTA and CDR2 FQGNSA. CDR3 length: 13 residues. Trimming left V 3 bases short and J 11 bases short, with 14 bases between.

This clonotype was found a few times. V and J are TRBV20-1 and TRBJ2-7; 8 bases are a match to TRBD1. Trimming took 6 bases from V and 2 from J; bases not matched to a gene: 9. Germline-derived CDR1 and CDR2 are DFQATT and SNEGSKA (reference sequence). The CDR3 totals 14 residues. The chain's CDR3 is CSAVSGTGAYEQYF. In DNA, the CDR3 is TGCAGTGCAGTGTCTGGGACAGGAGCCTACGAGCAGTACTTC.

Ten or more counts support this clonotype. The V gene is TRBV6-1, the J gene TRBJ2-2, with a weak D call TRBD2 (6 bases). The CDR3 sequence is 16 residues long. Germline CDR1 MNHNS, CDR2 SASEGT. V gave up 5 bases and J gave up 6 bases, with 19 bases separating them. The CDR3 sequence: CASSTPAGPLAGELFF. The CDR3 DNA reads as TGTGCCAGCAGTACCCCCGCGGGACCTCTAGCCGGGGAGCTGTTTTTT.

This clonotype came up a few times. The chain combines TRBV12-3 or TRBV12-4 with TRBJ2-3, with a possible D match to TRBD2 (5 bases). The ends were cut back, 7 bases at V and 1 base at J, with 18 bases in the middle. This CDR3 has 16 residues. CDR3 nucleotides: TGTGCCAGCACCCCAGCGGCGAGTGTCGGCACAGATACGCAGTATTTT. Protein: CASTPAASVGTDTQYF.

The rearrangement uses TRBV20-1 and TRBJ1-6, with 9 bases aligning to TRBD1. The CDR3 extends over 13 amino acids. CDR1 DFQATT and CDR2 SNEGSKA come from the germline V gene (reference sequence). V gave up 3 bases and J gave up 10 bases; unmatched junction bases: 4. The CDR3 reads CSARDRGYSPLHF. CDR3 sequence (DNA): TGCAGTGCTAGGGACAGGGGATACTCACCCCTCCACTTT.

This clonotype came up once. The chain employs TRBV12-3 or TRBV12-4 and TRBJ1-2; unclear D gene. The V gene lost 6 bases and the J gene lost 3 bases, with 8 bases spanning the gap. This CDR3 region has 12 residues. The CDR3 here is CASRPHYYGYTF. The CDR3 DNA is TGTGCCAGCAGACCCCATTACTATGGCTACACCTTC.